These T cell receptor beta chains were read from a single sample in a study of vaccination effects on CD4 cells after COVID-19. Using immunoSEQ multiplex PCR, the repertoire was profiled, and TCRdb retains in-frame clones only, with some absent. The sample holds 55,000 to 75,000 clones, under 75% seen once. For these TCRs, the target antigens are not known. The material sequenced was CD4+ T cells from PBMCs cultured with HCoV-OC43 spike peptides, taken before COVID-19 vaccination. The receptor source for this set is a human donor who received a COVID-19 vaccine. CDR3s include the opening cysteine and the closing phenylalanine or tryptophan. Each record gives: D gene, clone size, J gene, V gene, CDR3 protein, CDR3 DNA. A D gene is named only where the DNA matches it firmly. Clone size is stated in some rows and not others, as once, few, many or a class when expanded.

D: .; size: .; J: TRBJ1-1; V: TRBV4-1; CDR3: CASRGATVNTEAFF; DNA: TGCGCCAGCAGGGGGGCAACGGTAAACACTGAAGCTTTCTTT
D: .; size: many; J: TRBJ1-1; V: TRBV14; CDR3: CASSQAGLRQMNTEAFF; DNA: TGTGCCAGCAGCCAAGCAGGATTGCGACAGATGAACACTGAAGCTTTCTTT
D: TRBD1; size: .; J: TRBJ2-3; V: TRBV6-5; CDR3: CASSSWTGGSADTQYF; DNA: TGTGCCAGCAGTTCCTGGACAGGGGGTAGCGCAGATACGCAGTATTTT
D: .; size: .; J: TRBJ2-5; V: TRBV18; CDR3: CASSSAWGETQYF; DNA: TGTGCCAGCTCATCCGCGTGGGGGGAGACCCAGTACTTC
D: .; size: few; J: TRBJ1-5; V: TRBV6-6; CDR3: CASRGGTLGDNQPQHF; DNA: TGTGCCAGCAGAGGAGGGACGCTGGGAGACAATCAGCCCCAGCATTTT
D: .; size: .; J: TRBJ1-1; V: TRBV18; CDR3: CASSPRLVELAEAFF; DNA: TGTGCCAGCTCACCAAGGTTGGTTGAGTTGGCTGAAGCTTTCTTT
D: .; size: few; J: TRBJ1-1; V: TRBV6-6; CDR3: CASSAESWVTEAFF; DNA: TGTGCCAGCAGTGCGGAGAGTTGGGTCACTGAAGCTTTCTTT
D: TRBD1; size: once; J: TRBJ1-5; V: TRBV6-2/TRBV6-3; CDR3: CASSQITGTGGLTGNQPQHF; DNA: TGTGCCAGCAGTCAAATCACCGGGACAGGGGGCTTAACTGGCAATCAGCCCCAGCATTTT
D: TRBD2; size: .; J: TRBJ2-3; V: TRBV13; CDR3: CASSPGFLSGGNTDTQYF; DNA: TGTGCCAGCAGCCCAGGATTCCTTAGCGGGGGAAACACAGATACGCAGTATTTT
D: .; size: .; J: TRBJ2-3; V: TRBV9; CDR3: CASSWLGVIETDTQYF; DNA: TGTGCCAGCAGCTGGCTCGGGGTGATTGAAACAGATACGCAGTATTTT
D: TRBD1; size: few; J: TRBJ1-6; V: TRBV3-1/TRBV3-2; CDR3: CASSQTGTGPLNSPLHF; DNA: TGTGCCAGCAGCCAAACGGGGACAGGCCCACTAAATTCACCCCTCCACTTT
D: .; size: .; J: TRBJ1-5; V: TRBV6-5; CDR3: CASSRSGGNQPQHF; DNA: TGTGCCAGCAGTCGTTCGGGGGGGAATCAGCCCCAGCATTTT
D: TRBD2; size: once; J: TRBJ2-3; V: TRBV19; CDR3: CASSTSGGMGDTQYF; DNA: TGTGCCAGTAGCACTAGCGGGGGGATGGGGGATACGCAGTATTTT
D: .; size: .; J: TRBJ2-5; V: TRBV7-8; CDR3: CASSSRGISNQETQYF; DNA: TGTGCCAGCAGCTCACGGGGCATATCGAACCAAGAGACCCAGTACTTC
D: .; size: .; J: TRBJ2-1; V: TRBV5-8; CDR3: CASPGRASANEQFF; DNA: TGTGCCAGCCCCGGCAGGGCCTCAGCGAATGAGCAGTTCTTC
D: .; size: .; J: TRBJ1-1; V: TRBV18; CDR3: CASFQGLNTEAFF; DNA: TGTGCCAGCTTCCAGGGTCTGAACACTGAAGCTTTCTTT
D: .; size: .; J: TRBJ1-2; V: TRBV12-1; CDR3: CASSRRDSHGNYGYTF; DNA: TGTGCCAGCAGCCGCAGAGACAGCCACGGTAACTATGGCTACACCTTC
D: .; size: .; J: TRBJ1-2; V: TRBV12-3/TRBV12-4; CDR3: CASSRPNYGYTF; DNA: TGTGCCAGCAGCCGTCCTAACTATGGCTACACCTTC
D: .; size: .; J: TRBJ2-5; V: TRBV9; CDR3: CASSATLRGETQYF; DNA: TGTGCCAGCAGCGCGACCCTACGTGGAGAGACCCAGTACTTC
D: .; size: .; J: TRBJ1-2; V: TRBV6-6; CDR3: CASSYSTGLPSDGYTF; DNA: TGTGCCAGCAGTTACTCTACCGGTTTACCCTCTGACGGCTACACCTTC
D: .; size: .; J: TRBJ1-2; V: TRBV19; CDR3: CASSKLDSNYGYTF; DNA: TGTGCCAGTAGTAAATTGGACAGCAACTATGGCTACACCTTC
D: .; size: few; J: TRBJ1-6; V: TRBV14; CDR3: CASSRQQFNSPLHF; DNA: TGTGCCAGCAGCCGGCAGCAGTTTAATTCACCCCTCCACTTT
D: TRBD1; size: .; J: TRBJ2-2; V: TRBV6-5; CDR3: CAIQGANTGELFF; DNA: TGTGCCATCCAGGGGGCGAACACCGGGGAGCTGTTTTTT
D: .; size: .; J: TRBJ2-5; V: TRBV3-1/TRBV3-2; CDR3: CASTPGRQDTPRTFETQYF; DNA: TGTGCCAGCACCCCAGGGCGGCAGGACACCCCTAGGACGTTCGAGACCCAGTACTTC
D: .; size: .; J: TRBJ1-5; V: TRBV30; CDR3: CAWSVSGTSNQPQHF; DNA: TGTGCCTGGAGTGTGTCTGGCACTAGCAATCAGCCCCAGCATTTT
D: .; size: .; J: TRBJ1-5; V: TRBV19; CDR3: CASSIVGFSNQPQHF; DNA: TGTGCCAGTAGTATAGTCGGATTTAGCAATCAGCCCCAGCATTTT
D: .; size: .; J: TRBJ1-2; V: TRBV5-1; CDR3: CASSLAVSGNYGYTF; DNA: TGCGCCAGCAGCTTGGCCGTATCAGGGAACTATGGCTACACCTTC
D: TRBD2; size: .; J: TRBJ2-1; V: TRBV9; CDR3: CASSVTPGLVVEQFF; DNA: TGTGCCAGCAGCGTCACACCGGGACTAGTTGTTGAGCAGTTCTTC
D: TRBD1; size: .; J: TRBJ2-5; V: TRBV27; CDR3: CASSLYFRGQGRETQYF; DNA: TGTGCCAGCAGTTTATACTTCCGTGGACAGGGTCGCGAGACCCAGTACTTC
D: .; size: .; J: TRBJ1-2; V: TRBV3-1/TRBV3-2; CDR3: CASTNRDPDYGYTF; DNA: TGTGCCAGCACCAACAGAGACCCAGACTATGGCTACACCTTC
D: .; size: .; J: TRBJ1-3; V: TRBV4-2; CDR3: CASSREGGNTIYF; DNA: TGTGCCAGCAGCCGGGAAGGGGGAAACACCATATATTTT
D: TRBD1; size: once; J: TRBJ1-5; V: TRBV28; CDR3: CASSGPGQGLQPQHF; DNA: TGTGCCAGCAGCGGCCCGGGACAGGGGTTACAGCCCCAGCATTTT
D: TRBD1; size: .; J: TRBJ2-5; V: TRBV10-1; CDR3: CASSARTGGDETQYF; DNA: TGCGCCAGCAGTGCCCGGACAGGGGGAGATGAGACCCAGTACTTC
D: .; size: few; J: TRBJ1-3; V: TRBV19; CDR3: CATDERGSGNTIYF; DNA: TGTGCCACAGACGAAAGGGGGAGTGGAAACACCATATATTTT
D: TRBD1; size: .; J: TRBJ2-2; V: TRBV14; CDR3: CASSHPIPGTGGSGELFF; DNA: TGTGCCAGCAGCCACCCAATTCCAGGGACAGGGGGATCCGGGGAGCTGTTTTTT
D: .; size: .; J: TRBJ1-2; V: TRBV6-5; CDR3: CASSSQPDGYTF; DNA: TGTGCCAGCAGCTCTCAACCGGACGGCTACACCTTC
D: .; size: few; J: TRBJ2-3; V: TRBV4-3; CDR3: CASSQAVEDTQYF; DNA: TGCGCCAGCAGCCAAGCGGTGGAAGATACGCAGTATTTT
D: TRBD2; size: .; J: TRBJ2-5; V: TRBV20-1; CDR3: CSASRGGANTWNQETQYF; DNA: TGCAGTGCTAGTCGGGGGGGGGCGAATACATGGAACCAAGAGACCCAGTACTTC
D: TRBD2; size: .; J: TRBJ2-5; V: TRBV4-1; CDR3: CASSQGRTSGQETQYF; DNA: TGCGCCAGCAGCCAAGGCCGGACTAGCGGCCAAGAGACCCAGTACTTC
D: TRBD2; size: .; J: TRBJ2-1; V: TRBV6-5; CDR3: CASSASGPYNEQFF; DNA: TGTGCCAGCAGCGCTAGCGGACCCTACAATGAGCAGTTCTTC
D: .; size: .; J: TRBJ1-1; V: TRBV7-3; CDR3: CASSPSGGMNTEAFF; DNA: TGTGCCAGCAGCCCATCGGGGGGCATGAACACTGAAGCTTTCTTT
D: TRBD1; size: few; J: TRBJ1-5; V: TRBV24-1; CDR3: CATRGTGDYQPQHF; DNA: TGTGCCACCAGAGGGACAGGGGACTATCAGCCCCAGCATTTT